A single sample is the source of the 30 T cell receptor beta chains below, sequenced in a study of T cell responses to AZD1222 COVID-19 vaccine. The protocol was immunoSEQ multiplex PCR, while the TCRdb copy is restricted to in-frame clones and leaves out a portion. The sample has some 150,000 clones, 86% seen once. The source was peripheral blood, collected on day 0 of MenACWY control vaccination. The receptors derive from an adult in good health.

The count of this clone is one. The J gene is TRBJ1-2, the V gene TRBV27, with no clear D. This CDR3 has 14 amino acids. The V and J ends lost 5 bases and 4 bases respectively, with 14 bases between them. Germline V lookup: CDR1 MNHEY, CDR2 SMNVEV (reference sequence). CDR3 in DNA: TGTGCCAGCAGTCGCATCGAAACTGGCTATGGCTACACCTTC. It encodes CASSRIETGYGYTF.

The V gene is TRBV28, the J gene TRBJ2-3; D is possibly TRBD2 (6 bases). Trimming shortened V by 5 bases and J by 2 bases, and 17 bases separated the two germline ends. Germline assignment: CDR1 MDHEN and CDR2 SYDVKM. The CDR3 contains 16 residues. The CDR3 here is CASSLPMGGPTDTQYF. The CDR3 DNA sequence: TGTGCCAGCAGTCTACCCATGGGGGGACCCACAGATACGCAGTATTTT.

The rearrangement uses TRBV5-4 and TRBJ1-2; TRBD1 might be the D (5 bases). V was shortened by 5 bases and J by 4 bases, with 15 bases between the two germline ends. The CDR3 extends over 14 amino acids. Germline loops: CDR1 SGHNT, CDR2 YYREEE (reference sequence). Here the CDR3 reads CASSTPGASYGYTF. CDR3 sequence (DNA): TGTGCCAGCAGTACGCCCGGGGCCAGCTATGGCTACACCTTC.

V usage is TRBV15 and J usage is TRBJ1-2; D possibly corresponds to TRBD1 (5 bases). In germline, CDR1 is LNHNV, CDR2 YYDKDF (reference sequence). The V gene lost 6 bases and the J gene lost 8 bases, with 16 bases spanning the gap. This CDR3 is built from 13 residues. The CDR3 DNA follows: TGTGCCACCAGGCGTCTACAGGACGAGGGCTACACCTTC. Protein sequence: CATRRLQDEGYTF.

V usage is TRBV6-1 and J usage is TRBJ1-6; TRBD1 agrees at 10 bases. J was trimmed by 7 bases and V by 3 bases; bases with no gene match: 9. The length of the CDR3 is 17 residues. Germline lookup yields CDR1 MNHNS and CDR2 SASEGT. Here the CDR3 reads CASSDPTGGIGNSPLHF. CDR3 sequence (DNA): TGTGCCAGCAGTGACCCGACAGGGGGCATTGGGAATTCACCCCTCCACTTT.

This chain connects TRBV18 to TRBJ1-4; D possibly corresponds to TRBD1 (5 bases). The V gene lost 4 bases and the J gene lost 5 bases, with 11 bases spanning the gap. CDR1 and CDR2 from the germline V gene are KGHSH and LQKENI. The CDR3 covers 14 residues. The CDR3 loop is CASSRDGRNEKLFF. The CDR3 bases are TGTGCCAGCTCACGGGACGGTAGAAATGAAAAACTGTTTTTT.

V gene TRBV27 combines with J gene TRBJ1-4; D is ambiguous. V was clipped by 3 bases and J by 7 bases, with 6 bases between them. CDR1 and CDR2 (germline): MNHEY, SMNVEV (reference sequence). The CDR3 runs 12 residues. CDR3 nucleotides: TGTGCCAGCAGTTTCATAGGTGAAAAACTGTTTTTT. It codes for CASSFIGEKLFF.

This clone is a singleton in its sample. V and J are TRBV27 and TRBJ2-7, with a tentative D call TRBD2 (5 bases). The CDR3 is made up of 15 amino acids. V was clipped by 7 bases and J by 5 bases, with 21 bases between them. Germline V CDR1 and CDR2: MNHEY, SMNVEV (reference sequence). DNA for the CDR3: TGTGCCAGCACCCCGATACTAGGGTCGGGCCACGAGCAGTACTTC. Its protein product is CASTPILGSGHEQYF.

Remarks on this clone: This same CDR3 is encoded by further DNA sequences in the sample. The genes are TRBV7-9 and TRBJ2-3, with 8 bases that match TRBD2. The ends lost 0 bases at V and 3 bases at J; junction bases unmatched: 5. Germline V lookup: CDR1 SEHNR, CDR2 FQNEAQ (reference sequence). The CDR3 consists of 16 residues. The CDR3: CASSLALAGWTDTQYF. CDR3 coding DNA: TGTGCCAGCAGCTTAGCCCTAGCGGGCTGGACAGATACGCAGTATTTT.

The chain couples TRBV13 to TRBJ1-6; maybe TRBD1 (5 bases). This CDR3 contains 15 residues. In germline, CDR1 is PRHDT, CDR2 FYEKMQ (reference sequence). Trimming stripped 1 base from V and 5 bases from J, with 9 bases between. The chain's CDR3 is CASSLAPRDNSPLHF. CDR3 nucleotides: TGTGCCAGCAGCTTAGCTCCCAGGGATAATTCACCCCTCCACTTT.

The chain uses TRBV7-2 and TRBJ1-4; TRBD1 matches 7 bases. Unmatched junction bases numbered 10, after V lost 3 bases and J lost 6 bases. The CDR3 covers 16 residues. Germline values: CDR1 SGHTA, CDR2 FQGNSA. The DNA for the CDR3 is TGTGCCAGCAGCTTGGACTTGTGGGACAGCTATGAAAAACTGTTTTTT. Translating gives CASSLDLWDSYEKLFF.

This clone was detected only a few times. The chain carries TRBV7-2 and TRBJ1-2; 9 bases are shared with TRBD1. The CDR3 spans 15 residues. Germline V gene data show CDR1 as SGHTA and CDR2 as FQGNSA. Unmatched junction bases numbered 6, after V lost 5 bases and J lost 2 bases. The CDR3 sequence: CASSLQGALNYGYTF. The CDR3 nucleotides read TGTGCCAGCAGCCTACAGGGGGCCTTAAACTATGGCTACACCTTC.

This clone was found once. The gene calls are TRBV28 and TRBJ1-4; a possible D gene is TRBD1 (6 bases). This CDR3 has 18 amino acids. Germline CDR1 is MDHEN and CDR2 is SYDVKM. V was trimmed by 5 bases and J by 3 bases, leaving 22 bases between them. The CDR3 region is CASSIIKGGGEANEKLFF. Here the CDR3 DNA reads TGTGCCAGCAGTATCATTAAAGGAGGGGGGGAGGCTAATGAAAAACTGTTTTTT. The full variable domain, its missing parts supplied by reference TRBV28 and TRBJ1-4, is DVKVTQSSRYLVKRTGEKVFLECVQDMDHENMFWYRQDPGLGLRLIYFSYDVKMKEKGDIPEGYSVSREKKERFSLILESASTNQTSMYLCASSIIKGGGEANEKLFFGSGTQLSVL.

The chain joins TRBV7-8 to TRBJ1-1, with D maybe TRBD1 (5 bases). V was cut by 5 bases and J by 0 bases, with 13 bases left in between. CDR1 is SGHVS and CDR2 is FQNEAQ in the germline V gene. This CDR3 comprises 15 residues. CDR3 DNA: TGTGCCAGCAGCCGAGGAAGACAGATGAACACTGAAGCTTTCTTT. It is translated as CASSRGRQMNTEAFF.

J is TRBJ1-5 and V is TRBV9, with 7 bases identical to TRBD1. Trimming took 4 bases from V and 0 from J; bases not matched to a gene: 4. Germline values: CDR1 SGDLS, CDR2 YYNGEE. The CDR3 consists of 15 residues. In DNA, the CDR3 is TGTGCCAGCAGCCGGGGACAGAATAGCAATCAGCCCCAGCATTTT. The encoded protein is CASSRGQNSNQPQHF.

This clone was detected once. V gene TRBV19 combines with J gene TRBJ2-3; D is perhaps TRBD2 (7 bases). Germline loops: CDR1 LNHDA, CDR2 SQIVND (reference sequence). V gave up 3 bases and J gave up 6 bases, with 19 bases separating them. The CDR3 is 16 amino acids. DNA of the CDR3: TGTGCCAGTAGTATTCCCGGGGGGCCTTCTCGGGATACGCAGTATTTT. Its translation: CASSIPGGPSRDTQYF. Full variable domain (missing parts from reference TRBV19 and TRBJ2-3): DGGITQSPKYLFRKEGQNVTLSCEQNLNHDAMYWYRQDPGQGLRLIYYSQIVNDFQKGDIAEGYSVSREKKESFPLTVTSAQKNPTAFYLCASSIPGGPSRDTQYFGPGTRLTVL.

J is TRBJ1-1 and V is TRBV6-5; D is unresolved. V lost 8 bases to trimming and J lost 5 bases, with 12 bases between them. Germline V gene data show CDR1 as MNHEY and CDR2 as SVGAGI. The CDR3 totals 12 residues. The CDR3 bases are TGTGCCAGCGTATCCGGGCCAACTGAAGCTTTCTTT. The encoded protein is CASVSGPTEAFF.

This chain connects TRBV5-1 to TRBJ2-1, with TRBD2 as a possible D gene (6 bases). Germline V gene sequence: CDR1 SGHRS, CDR2 YFSETQ. The V end lost 2 bases, the J end lost 3 bases, and 6 bases lay between the germline ends. The CDR3 spans 13 residues. The CDR3 DNA sequence: TGCGCCAGCAGCTTCGGGAGCTACAATGAGCAGTTCTTC. This sequence encodes CASSFGSYNEQFF.

The chain couples TRBV6-5 to TRBJ2-7; D unresolved. The V gene's germline CDR1 is MNHEY and CDR2 SVGAGI. The CDR3 has 11 residues. V was pared by 8 bases and J by 4 bases, with 9 bases between. CDR3 region: CASGRWYEQYF. Here the CDR3 DNA reads TGTGCCAGCGGCCGTTGGTACGAGCAGTACTTC.

This chain joins TRBV6-6 and TRBJ2-1; 9 bases map to TRBD2. The germline CDR1 and CDR2 sequences are MNHNY and SVGAGI (reference sequence). After removal of 10 bases from V and 7 bases from J, the junction contained 17 bases not matched to a gene. This CDR3 comprises 16 residues. The CDR3 nucleotides are TGTGCCACCACTAAACGGGCTAGCGGGAATGGAAATGAGCAGTTCTTC. Amino acid sequence: CATTKRASGNGNEQFF.

The sample holds one count of this clone. The chain links TRBV27 to TRBJ1-2, with 7 bases matching TRBD1. Looked up from germline, CDR1 is MNHEY and CDR2 is SMNVEV (reference sequence). J was trimmed by 8 bases and V by 3 bases; bases with no gene match: 6. The CDR3 is 13 amino acids. This CDR3 reads CASSFLQGQGYTF. The CDR3 coding sequence is TGTGCCAGCAGTTTCCTACAGGGGCAAGGCTACACCTTC.

The rearrangement uses TRBV9 and TRBJ2-3; D possibly corresponds to TRBD1 (6 bases). This CDR3 contains 16 residues. Trimming pared 0 bases from V and 0 bases from J, leaving 11 bases between. Per germline, CDR1 SGDLS and CDR2 YYNGEE. The CDR3 DNA reads as TGTGCCAGCAGCGTAGCGCAGGGGATCAGCACAGATACGCAGTATTTT. Its translation is CASSVAQGISTDTQYF.

The chain couples TRBV18 to TRBJ2-7, with D possibly matching TRBD2 (5 bases). Germline CDR1 reads KGHSH; CDR2 reads LQKENI. The CDR3 is made up of 14 amino acids. Trimming took off 3 bases at V and 5 bases at J, with 14 bases between the two ends. CDR3 nucleotides: TGTGCCAGCTCACCTTCGAGGGTAGTGGACGAGCAGTACTTC. Protein product: CASSPSRVVDEQYF.

The chain combines TRBV6-2 or TRBV6-3 with TRBJ2-1; 15 positions agree with TRBD2. The trim removed 4 bases at V and 3 bases at J, leaving 4 bases unmatched. This CDR3 region has 17 residues. Germline V gene sequence: CDR1 MNHEY, CDR2 SVGEGT. The CDR3 region has the DNA TGTGCCAGCAGTTGGGGACTAGCGGGAGGACTCTACAATGAGCAGTTCTTC. This encodes CASSWGLAGGLYNEQFF.

The chain has TRBV20-1 and TRBJ2-5; D might be TRBD1 (6 bases). Germline V CDR1 and CDR2: DFQATT, SNEGSKA (reference sequence). Between the trimmed V and J ends, which lost 3 bases and 2 bases, there was a span of 10 bases. The CDR3 extends over 13 amino acids. CDR3 DNA: TGCAGTGCTAGTTGGACAGTACAAGAGACCCAGTACTTC. Its protein product is CSASWTVQETQYF.

V usage is TRBV7-9 and J usage is TRBJ2-1; D unresolved. The CDR3 loop spans 13 amino acids. Germline CDR1 reads SEHNR; CDR2 reads FQNEAQ (reference sequence). Trimming removed 2 bases from V and 1 base from J, with 3 bases in between. CDR3 DNA sequence: TGTGCCAGCAGCTTAACTTCCTACAATGAGCAGTTCTTC. Translation gives CASSLTSYNEQFF.

The chain joins TRBV5-1 to TRBJ2-2; D possibly corresponds to TRBD2 (5 bases). The CDR3 is 14 amino acids. Germline V gives CDR1 SGHRS, CDR2 YFSETQ. The germline V and J ends were trimmed by 6 bases and 7 bases, with 16 bases remaining between them. The CDR3: CASNAGVEDGELFF. For the CDR3, the DNA is TGCGCCAGCAACGCCGGGGTGGAAGACGGGGAGCTGTTTTTT.

The chain combines TRBV15 with TRBJ2-6; TRBD1 is a possible D gene (6 bases). Germline-derived CDR1 and CDR2 are LNHNV and YYDKDF (reference sequence). The CDR3 is 16 residues long. V shed 5 bases and J shed 2 bases, with 13 bases lying between them. The CDR3 here is CATSSGRGTGANVLTF. The CDR3 bases are TGTGCCACCAGCTCCGGCAGGGGTACTGGGGCCAACGTCCTGACTTTC.

This clone has only one observation. The chain carries TRBV29-1 and TRBJ2-3, with a weak D call TRBD2 (6 bases). Germline-derived CDR1 and CDR2 are SQVTM and ANQGSEA. CDR3 length equals 14 residues. The V and J ends lost 2 bases and 3 bases respectively, with 12 bases between them. CDR3 DNA sequence: TGCAGCGTTGAAAAGTTCGGGGGAACAGATACGCAGTATTTT. Residues: CSVEKFGGTDTQYF.

The CDR3 DNA is TGTGCCAGCAGTGAACACAGGGCGTACGAGCAGTACGTC. It is translated as CASSEHRAYEQYV. The chain is built from TRBV6-1 and TRBJ2-7, with D possibly being TRBD1 (6 bases). The CDR3 is 13 amino acids. V gave up 2 bases and J gave up 4 bases, with 9 bases separating them. Per the germline V gene, CDR1 is MNHNS and CDR2 is SASEGT.